These 12 T cell receptor beta chains were sequenced from one sample in a study of blood T cells in healthy people across ages. A J-beta primer mix and a sample-barcoded 5' primer were used in a second PCR of about 6 to 12 cycles. TCRdb reanalysed the 5' RACE reads using MiXCR and keeps one entry per CDR3 protein. The sample has some 930,000 distinct CDR3 sequences; roughly 29% are singletons. This same sample was also part of a study on T cells of mothers and their children.

The specimen sequenced was blood. These receptors all come from a woman between 40 and 50 years old in good health.

The chain carries TRBV12-3 or TRBV12-4 and TRBJ2-3; D remains unclear. This CDR3 spans 15 amino acids. Deletions cut 2 bases from V and 1 base from J, with 10 bases between. The CDR3 bases are TGTGCCAGCAGTTTACGAGGCAGCCGCACAGATACGCAGTATTTT. Protein sequence: CASSLRGSRTDTQYF.

This clonotype has just a few counts. This could be a read error, since a much larger clone is one nucleotide away. This sequence joins TRBV28 and TRBJ1-1; D gene uncertain. This CDR3 comprises 16 residues. V lost 7 bases, J lost 3 bases, and 21 bases lay in between. Germline loops: CDR1 MDHEN, CDR2 SYDVKM. CDR3 DNA sequence: TGTGCCAGCACCGATTTTTACGTGATGCGACACACTGAAGCTTTCTTT. Translation: CASTDFYVMRHTEAFF.

This chain uses TRBV20-1 with TRBJ1-2; 11 bases fit TRBD1. J was trimmed by 8 bases and V by 1 base; bases with no gene match: 12. CDR1 and CDR2 (germline): DFQATT, SNEGSKA (reference sequence). The CDR3 extends over 16 amino acids. This CDR3 is CSARVPTGQGARGYTF. The CDR3 nucleotides are TGCAGTGCTAGAGTCCCCACCGGACAGGGGGCTAGGGGCTACACCTTC.

This clonotype occurred a few times. The rearrangement joins TRBV6-1 to TRBJ1-1, with TRBD1 as a possible D gene (6 bases). From germline, CDR1 is MNHNS and CDR2 SASEGT. Trimming cost V 2 bases and J 0 bases, with 13 bases left between them. CDR3 size: 16 residues. CDR3 nucleotides: TGTGCCAGCAGTGAATTTGGGGACATGATGAACACTGAAGCTTTCTTT. Translation: CASSEFGDMMNTEAFF.

The table lists this clonotype with a few counts. J is TRBJ2-7 and V is TRBV4-3; no clear D. The CDR3 contains 16 residues. Germline assignment: CDR1 LGHNA and CDR2 YSLEER. V was cut by 1 base and J by 5 bases, with 18 bases left in between. The CDR3 nucleotides are TGCGCCAGCAGCCAAGGAAGAAAGCTAAGGAAGAACGAGCAGTACTTC. As protein: CASSQGRKLRKNEQYF.

This clonotype was observed a few times. The chain joins TRBV7-3 to TRBJ1-2, with a weak D call TRBD1 (6 bases). This CDR3 spans 15 amino acids. The V gene's germline CDR1 is SGHTA and CDR2 FQGTGA. V lost 5 bases, J lost 4 bases, and 17 bases lay in between. The chain's CDR3 is CASSPNPGQLYGYTF. The CDR3 DNA reads as TGTGCCAGCAGCCCCAATCCAGGACAGCTCTATGGCTACACCTTC.

A remark on this clonotype: Its ends do not fully match the called genes, so a read error is possible. V is TRBV7-9 and J is TRBJ2-1; 7 bases line up with TRBD1. The CDR3 length is 13 residues. CDR1 is SEHNR and CDR2 is FQNEAQ in the germline V gene (reference sequence). CDR3 sequence (DNA): TGTGCCAGCAGCACGAACAGGGGCAATGTGCAGTTCTTC. Its protein is CASSTNRGNVQFF.

The CDR3 sequence: CASSLPHPDQANTEAFF. CDR3 DNA sequence: TGTGCCAGCAGCCTACCCCATCCCGATCAGGCGAACACTGAAGCTTTCTTT. The chain uses TRBV11-1 and TRBJ1-1; no definite D call. Germline V gene lookup returns CDR1 SGHAT and CDR2 FQDESV (reference sequence). V lost 5 bases and J 1 base, leaving 20 bases between the germline ends. The length of the CDR3 is 17 residues.

This chain links TRBV6-1 with TRBJ1-1, with 9 bases identical to TRBD1. Looked up from germline, CDR1 is MNHNS and CDR2 is SASEGT. Trimming removed 4 bases from V and 7 bases from J; junction bases left unmatched: 7. This CDR3 is 14 amino acids long. The CDR3 reads CASSVDRGLGEAFF. DNA of the CDR3: TGTGCCAGCAGTGTGGACAGGGGTTTAGGTGAAGCTTTCTTT.

There are many counts of this clonotype. Just one base apart from a much larger clone, this may be a read error. This chain joins TRBV20-1 and TRBJ2-7, with D possibly called TRBD1 or TRBD2 (5 bases each). Looked up from germline, CDR1 is DFQATT and CDR2 is SNEGSKA (reference sequence). The CDR3 covers 12 residues. The CDR3 sequence is CRAPGRTYEQYF. Here the CDR3 DNA reads TGCAGGGCGCCGGGACGAACCTACGAGCAGTACTTC.

The V call is TRBV27, the J call TRBJ2-1; D remains ambiguous. Judging by the DNA end, TRBJ2-7 fits better; the J call may be wrong. CDR3 size: 18 residues. Germline V lookup: CDR1 MNHEY, CDR2 SMNVEV (reference sequence). CDR3 nucleotide sequence: TGTGCCAGCAGTTTATCGTCCGTCCCGATAGTACCCTACAATGAGCAGTACTTC. It is translated as CASSLSSVPIVPYNEQYF.

The J gene is TRBJ2-1, the V gene TRBV15; 8 bases agree with TRBD1. This CDR3 spans 16 amino acids. Germline loops: CDR1 LNHNV, CDR2 YYDKDF (reference sequence). V lost 1 base, J lost 6 bases, and 8 bases stayed unmatched. The CDR3 is CATSRVGRGRGNEQFF. The CDR3 nucleotides read TGTGCCACCAGCAGAGTTGGCAGGGGGCGCGGCAATGAGCAGTTCTTC.